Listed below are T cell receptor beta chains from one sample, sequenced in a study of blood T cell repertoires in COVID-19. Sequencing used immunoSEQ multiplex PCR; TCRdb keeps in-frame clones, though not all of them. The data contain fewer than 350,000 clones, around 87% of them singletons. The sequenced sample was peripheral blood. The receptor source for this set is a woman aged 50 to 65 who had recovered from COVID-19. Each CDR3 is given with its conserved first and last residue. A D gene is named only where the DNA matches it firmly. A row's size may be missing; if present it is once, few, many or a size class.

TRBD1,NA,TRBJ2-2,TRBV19,CASSIDLWDRGTGELFF,TGTGCCAGTAGTATAGATCTGTGGGACAGGGGTACCGGGGAGCTGTTTTTT
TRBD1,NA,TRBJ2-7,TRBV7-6,CASSLGGFSSYEQYF,TGTGCCAGCAGCCTAGGGGGCTTTAGCTCCTACGAGCAGTACTTC
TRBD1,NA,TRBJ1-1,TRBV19,CASSTDRENTEAFF,TGTGCCAGTAGTACCGACAGGGAGAACACTGAAGCTTTCTTT
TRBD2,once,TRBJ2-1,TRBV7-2,CASSPPSGDEQFF,TGTGCCAGCAGCCCGCCTAGCGGTGATGAGCAGTTCTTC
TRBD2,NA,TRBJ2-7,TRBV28,CASGGTSAPYEQYF,TGTGCCAGCGGCGGGACTAGCGCGCCCTACGAGCAGTACTTC
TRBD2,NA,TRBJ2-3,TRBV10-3,CAITPGLAGADTQYF,TGTGCCATCACCCCTGGGCTAGCGGGCGCAGATACGCAGTATTTT
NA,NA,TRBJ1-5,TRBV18,CASSPESERPQHF,TGTGCCAGCTCACCTGAGTCGGAGAGGCCCCAGCATTTT
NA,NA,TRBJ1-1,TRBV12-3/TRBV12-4,CASSPDRDTEAFF,TGTGCCAGCAGCCCCGACAGAGACACTGAAGCTTTCTTT
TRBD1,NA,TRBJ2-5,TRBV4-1,CASSQEHRGPETQYF,TGCGCCAGCAGCCAAGAGCACAGGGGCCCGGAGACCCAGTACTTC
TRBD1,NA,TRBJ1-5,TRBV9,CASSAGQRSNQPQHF,TGTGCCAGCAGCGCGGGACAGAGGAGCAATCAGCCCCAGCATTTT
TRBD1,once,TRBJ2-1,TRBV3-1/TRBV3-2,CATGTGEQFF,TGTGCCACGGGGACAGGCGAGCAGTTCTTC
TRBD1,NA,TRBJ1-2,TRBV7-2,CASSFEAGGSYGYTF,TGTGCCAGCAGCTTTGAGGCAGGGGGGTCCTATGGCTACACCTTC
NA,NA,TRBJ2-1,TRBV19,CASSVYNEQFF,TGTGCCAGTAGCGTCTACAATGAGCAGTTCTTC
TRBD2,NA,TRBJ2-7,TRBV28,CASRGRSSGDEQYF,TGTGCCAGCAGAGGCAGGTCTAGCGGGGACGAGCAGTACTTC
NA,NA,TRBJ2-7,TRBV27,CASSLRYRAHEQYF,TGTGCCAGCAGTCTAAGATACAGGGCCCACGAGCAGTACTTC
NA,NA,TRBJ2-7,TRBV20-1,CSARLYEQYF,TGCAGTGCTAGACTCTACGAGCAGTACTTC
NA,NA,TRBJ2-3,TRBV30,CAWGRGGMTDTQYF,TGTGCCTGGGGGCGAGGGGGAATGACAGATACGCAGTATTTT
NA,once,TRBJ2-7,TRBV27,CASSLSPSSGSYEQYF,TGTGCCAGCAGTTTATCCCCATCCAGCGGATCCTACGAGCAGTACTTC
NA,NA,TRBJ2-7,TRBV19,CASSILEIYPYEQYF,TGTGCCAGTAGTATTCTGGAGATCTATCCCTACGAGCAGTACTTC
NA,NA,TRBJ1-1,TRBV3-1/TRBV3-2,CASSQVDTNTEAFF,TGTGCCAGCAGCCAAGTGGACACGAACACTGAAGCTTTCTTT
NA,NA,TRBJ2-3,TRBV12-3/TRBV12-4,CATSGFTDTQYF,TGTGCCACAAGCGGCTTCACAGATACGCAGTATTTT
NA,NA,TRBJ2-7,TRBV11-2,CASSYQNYEQYF,TGTGCCAGCAGCTATCAGAACTACGAGCAGTACTTC
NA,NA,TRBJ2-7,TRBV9,CASSISDLSSYEQYF,TGTGCCAGCAGTATCTCAGACTTAAGCTCCTACGAGCAGTACTTC
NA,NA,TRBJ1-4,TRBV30,CAWSVRHGEKLFF,TGTGCCTGGAGTGTACGGCACGGGGAAAAACTGTTTTTT
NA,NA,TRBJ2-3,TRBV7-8,CASSGGNTDTQYF,TGTGCCAGCAGCGGGGGCAACACAGATACGCAGTATTTT
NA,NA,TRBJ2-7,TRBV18,CASSPIGQSYEQYF,TGTGCCAGCTCACCGATAGGACAGTCCTACGAGCAGTACTTC
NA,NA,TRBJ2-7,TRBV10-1,CASSGQNYEQYF,TGCGCCAGCAGTGGGCAGAACTACGAGCAGTACTTC
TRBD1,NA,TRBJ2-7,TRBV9,CASSGQGSSYEQYF,TGTGCCAGCAGCGGACAGGGGTCGTCCTACGAGCAGTACTTC